This is a list of T cell receptor beta chains from one sample in a study of monozygotic twins with inflammatory bowel disease. For each CDR3 protein, TCRdb gives one entry from its re-call of the 5' RACE reads, without DNA. Its listing shows about 380,000 distinct CDR3 sequences. The material sequenced was blood. These receptor sequences come from a human donor with ulcerative colitis or Crohn's disease, or a healthy co-twin of an affected twin (not recorded which). The CDR3 runs from the conserved cysteine through the conserved F or W. The order of the fields is CDR3 protein, J gene, V gene.

CDR3aa: CASSYSSGRQYF; j_gene: TRBJ2-7; v_gene: TRBV6-6
CDR3aa: CASRYDPGTNNEQFF; j_gene: TRBJ2-1; v_gene: TRBV4-2
CDR3aa: CAWSVLVQGAQYF; j_gene: TRBJ2-3; v_gene: TRBV30
CDR3aa: CASSGGPSAGYTF; j_gene: TRBJ1-2; v_gene: TRBV5-1
CDR3aa: CASSSLDWDTDTQYF; j_gene: TRBJ2-3; v_gene: TRBV6-5
CDR3aa: CASSRGADSYEQYF; j_gene: TRBJ2-7; v_gene: TRBV4-2
CDR3aa: CASSPRDPLPDTQYF; j_gene: TRBJ2-3; v_gene: TRBV7-2
CDR3aa: CASSLVSYQETQYF; j_gene: TRBJ2-5; v_gene: TRBV13
CDR3aa: CSASPTGAKNIQYF; j_gene: TRBJ2-4; v_gene: TRBV20-1
CDR3aa: CSATSWGQTTDTQYF; j_gene: TRBJ2-3; v_gene: TRBV20-1
CDR3aa: CASSYLQGSSYNEQFF; j_gene: TRBJ2-1; v_gene: TRBV6-5
CDR3aa: CASSLLGANQPQHF; j_gene: TRBJ1-5; v_gene: TRBV27
CDR3aa: CASLESSGGAYEQYF; j_gene: TRBJ2-7; v_gene: TRBV7-2
CDR3aa: CASSQDVGRVAFF; j_gene: TRBJ1-1; v_gene: TRBV3-1
CDR3aa: CASSSNSLAGDTQYF; j_gene: TRBJ2-3; v_gene: TRBV7-3
CDR3aa: CASSYPGTGSYEQYF; j_gene: TRBJ2-7; v_gene: TRBV6-2/TRBV6-3
CDR3aa: CSAPLRLPQETQYF; j_gene: TRBJ2-5; v_gene: TRBV20-1
CDR3aa: CASSARGGSKKFF; j_gene: TRBJ2-1; v_gene: TRBV19
CDR3aa: CASSLNPMASYEQYF; j_gene: TRBJ2-7; v_gene: TRBV27
CDR3aa: CASSSQGARGTGELFF; j_gene: TRBJ2-2; v_gene: TRBV5-1
CDR3aa: CASSFQGGVSWDEQFF; j_gene: TRBJ2-1; v_gene: TRBV5-1
CDR3aa: CASSRGTGGSGANVLTF; j_gene: TRBJ2-6; v_gene: TRBV5-1
CDR3aa: CASSSRGSRAFF; j_gene: TRBJ1-1; v_gene: TRBV7-8
CDR3aa: CSARDGGQGRNEQFF; j_gene: TRBJ2-1; v_gene: TRBV20-1
CDR3aa: CASSLAGTNYEQYF; j_gene: TRBJ2-7; v_gene: TRBV7-2
CDR3aa: CASSPDNSGNTIYF; j_gene: TRBJ1-3; v_gene: TRBV3-1
CDR3aa: CASRQKGRAAQHF; j_gene: TRBJ1-5; v_gene: TRBV19
CDR3aa: CASRRTGTGGSYEQYF; j_gene: TRBJ2-7; v_gene: TRBV5-1
CDR3aa: CASSSENRGSRSPLHF; j_gene: TRBJ1-6; v_gene: TRBV19
CDR3aa: CASSLWGSGTSSYEQYF; j_gene: TRBJ2-7; v_gene: TRBV7-2
CDR3aa: CASSFWPRWGQNIQYF; j_gene: TRBJ2-4; v_gene: TRBV12-3/TRBV12-4
CDR3aa: CASSIDKGPWFF; j_gene: TRBJ2-1; v_gene: TRBV19
CDR3aa: CSARDPDQPQHF; j_gene: TRBJ1-5; v_gene: TRBV20-1
CDR3aa: CASSGSDRGQREQYF; j_gene: TRBJ2-7; v_gene: TRBV6-1
CDR3aa: CASSTRQLWTTGELFF; j_gene: TRBJ2-2; v_gene: TRBV5-1
CDR3aa: CASSPNSGTRAKNMQYF; j_gene: TRBJ2-4; v_gene: TRBV12-3/TRBV12-4
CDR3aa: CASSLGQGISGANVLTF; j_gene: TRBJ2-6; v_gene: TRBV5-1
CDR3aa: CSAPQLRLAGLSDTQYF; j_gene: TRBJ2-3; v_gene: TRBV20-1
CDR3aa: CASSSERGNEKLFF; j_gene: TRBJ1-4; v_gene: TRBV7-6
CDR3aa: CASSEAGEVHEQYF; j_gene: TRBJ2-7; v_gene: TRBV2
CDR3aa: CASSQEVPSEAFF; j_gene: TRBJ1-1; v_gene: TRBV4-1
CDR3aa: CASSGRGIQETQYF; j_gene: TRBJ2-5; v_gene: TRBV7-7
CDR3aa: CASSLDFRSTLYEQYF; j_gene: TRBJ2-7; v_gene: TRBV11-2
CDR3aa: CASSLTGAVYGYTF; j_gene: TRBJ1-2; v_gene: TRBV12-3/TRBV12-4
CDR3aa: CASSHSGLAGGPPAGAKNIQYF; j_gene: TRBJ2-4; v_gene: TRBV3-1
CDR3aa: CASSPRRTSRGRKEFF; j_gene: TRBJ2-1; v_gene: TRBV12-3/TRBV12-4
CDR3aa: CASWDRSDYGYTF; j_gene: TRBJ1-2; v_gene: TRBV19
CDR3aa: CASRRGRYEQYF; j_gene: TRBJ2-7; v_gene: TRBV19
CDR3aa: CASSQEGRNYGYTF; j_gene: TRBJ1-2; v_gene: TRBV4-3
CDR3aa: CASSVAPQETQYF; j_gene: TRBJ2-5; v_gene: TRBV9
CDR3aa: CASSLAGAPEEKLFF; j_gene: TRBJ1-4; v_gene: TRBV18